The T cell receptor (beta chain) described here comes from a study of regulatory T cells in long-lasting Graves disease. Noted time point: persistent/refractory GD, antithyroid drugs over 5 years with positive TRAb. The TCR library used RNA extracted from PBMCs. American Thyroid Association guidelines defined how Graves' disease was diagnosed. An endocrinology unit in Xi'an, China, supplied the patients. This clonotype was seen only a few times. The junction does not match germline at one end; this may be a read error. Construction of the TCR beta libraries employed iRepertoire HTBI primers in conjunction with Arm-PCR of CDR3 regions. TCRdb passed the multiplex PCR reads through MiXCR, listing each CDR3 protein once. The sample consists of 300,000 to 500,000 distinct CDR3 sequences, roughly 20% of them appearing once. Germline lookup yields CDR1 SGHVS and CDR2 FNYEAQ. This CDR3 has 16 amino acids.

The receptor comes from a female donor with Graves disease. The chain joins TRBV7-6 to TRBJ1-2; D is uncertain. Sequenced material: peripheral blood mononuclear cells (PBMCs), taken when the disease was refractory, from a patient treated with antithyroid drugs. CDR3 bases: TGTGCCACCAGCTTAGCGTCCGGACTAGCTAACTATGGCTACACCTTC. The encoded protein is CATSLASGLANYGYTF.